The sequence of this T cell receptor (beta chain) was determined in a study of CD8 T cells in ankylosing spondylitis. Quantitative 5'-RACE with molecular barcodes generated TCR beta libraries. MiXCR, applied by TCRdb to the 5' RACE reads, yields one record per CDR3 protein. The table has about 160,000 distinct CDR3 sequences, around a tenth seen once. The study's findings and limits: As for the disease-linked clones, they showed a CD8+ phenotype and occurred at relatively low frequencies in peripheral blood.

Trimming took 3 bases from V and 7 from J, leaving 10 bases between them. The CDR3 sequence is 13 residues long. The germline V gene encodes CDR1 SGHAT and CDR2 FQNNGV. The table lists this clonotype with a few counts. The antigen is unknown. The chain combines TRBV11-2 with TRBJ1-5; TRBD1 might be the D (6 bases). The TCR was taken from a female donor with ankylosing spondylitis or in good health (not recorded which). The material sequenced was blood, either unsorted or a sorted T cell fraction (not recorded which). The CDR3 DNA follows: TGTGCCAGCAGCTTCGGACAGTCCCAGCCCCAGCATTTT. Translating gives CASSFGQSQPQHF.